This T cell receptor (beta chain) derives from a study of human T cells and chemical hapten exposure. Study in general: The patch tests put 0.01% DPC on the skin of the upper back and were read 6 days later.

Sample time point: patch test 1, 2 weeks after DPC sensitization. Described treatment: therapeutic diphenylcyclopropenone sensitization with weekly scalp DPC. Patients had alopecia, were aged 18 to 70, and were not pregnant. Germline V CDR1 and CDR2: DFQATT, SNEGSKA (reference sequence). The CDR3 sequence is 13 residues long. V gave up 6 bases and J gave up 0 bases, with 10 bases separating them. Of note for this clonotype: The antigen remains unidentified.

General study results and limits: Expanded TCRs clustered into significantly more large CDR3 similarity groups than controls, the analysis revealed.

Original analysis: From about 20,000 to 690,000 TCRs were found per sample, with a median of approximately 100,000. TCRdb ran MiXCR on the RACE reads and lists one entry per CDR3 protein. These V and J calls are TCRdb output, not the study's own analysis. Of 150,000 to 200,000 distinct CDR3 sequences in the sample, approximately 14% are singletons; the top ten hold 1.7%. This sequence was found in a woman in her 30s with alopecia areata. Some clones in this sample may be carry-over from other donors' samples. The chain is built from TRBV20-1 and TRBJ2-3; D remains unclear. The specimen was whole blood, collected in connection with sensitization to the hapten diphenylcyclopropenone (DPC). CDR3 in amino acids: CSARGTSTDTQYF. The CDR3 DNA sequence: TGCAGTGCGCGTGGTACGAGCACAGATACGCAGTATTTT.